A selection of T cell receptor beta chains follows, all from one sample in a study of blood T cell repertoires in COVID-19. Produced via immunoSEQ multiplex PCR; TCRdb's table is partial and in-frame only. The table has fewer than 100,000 clones, 75% to 85% seen once; the top ten hold approximately 25%. Sequenced input: peripheral blood. The receptors stem from a man aged 65 to 79 with acute or convalescent COVID-19. The CDR3 runs from the conserved cysteine through the conserved F or W. A D gene is named only where the DNA matches it firmly. Clone size is not always given. Where it is, it says once, few, many or a class for expanded clones.

DNA | CDR3 | D | J | V | size | length
TGTGCCAGCTCACCAGAGGGCCTGGGGCCCCAGCATTTT | CASSPEGLGPQHF | NA | TRBJ1-5 | TRBV18 | NA | 13
TGTGCCAGCAGAAGAACTCCGGGGGAGCAGTTCTTC | CASRRTPGEQFF | NA | TRBJ2-1 | TRBV13 | NA | 12
TGTGCCAGCAGGCGACAGGGACAGGGTGAAGCTTTCTTT | CASRRQGQGEAFF | TRBD1 | TRBJ1-1 | TRBV6-5 | NA | 13
TGCGCCAGCAGTCAGTTTGAGAGGGGACTAGCGGGGACATCCTCCTACGAGCAGTACTTC | CASSQFERGLAGTSSYEQYF | TRBD2 | TRBJ2-7 | TRBV23-1 | NA | 20
TGTGCCACCCTGGGGGGGTTATCCACAACTAATGAAAAACTGTTTTTT | CATLGGLSTTNEKLFF | NA | TRBJ1-4 | TRBV19 | NA | 16
TGCGCCAGCAGTACTAGCGGGAGCGAGACAGATACGCAGTATTTT | CASSTSGSETDTQYF | TRBD2 | TRBJ2-3 | TRBV5-1 | NA | 15
TGTGCCAGTAGTGATAGGGGCATTCTAGCCAAAAACATTCAGTACTTC | CASSDRGILAKNIQYF | NA | TRBJ2-4 | TRBV19 | NA | 16
TGTGCCAGCAGCCAAGGCACGGGAGGTACAGATACGCAGTATTTT | CASSQGTGGTDTQYF | TRBD2 | TRBJ2-3 | TRBV14 | NA | 15
TGTGCCAGCAGTTCCGGACAGGAAGCCACCGGGGAGCTGTTTTTT | CASSSGQEATGELFF | TRBD1 | TRBJ2-2 | TRBV6-2/TRBV6-3 | NA | 15
TGTGCCAGCAGTCACCCCAAGACAGGGGTCAACGAGCAGTACTTC | CASSHPKTGVNEQYF | TRBD1 | TRBJ2-7 | TRBV27 | NA | 15
TGTGCCAGCATCCTTCCTGGCGGAAACACCATATATTTT | CASILPGGNTIYF | NA | TRBJ1-3 | TRBV28 | NA | 13
TGTGCCAGCAGTGAAAAGGGACTGTCCTACGAGCAGTACTTC | CASSEKGLSYEQYF | NA | TRBJ2-7 | TRBV6-1 | NA | 14
TGTGCCAGAAGCTTGGAAGGAGGGCATAGCACAGATACGCAGTATTTT | CARSLEGGHSTDTQYF | NA | TRBJ2-3 | TRBV5-3 | NA | 16
TGCGCCAGCAGCTTGGATCTACGATCTGGAAACACCATATATTTT | CASSLDLRSGNTIYF | NA | TRBJ1-3 | TRBV5-1 | NA | 15
TGTGCCAGCAGCTTATCCCACGTCTTTAGCGGGAGGGCCTCCGAGCAGTACTTC | CASSLSHVFSGRASEQYF | TRBD2 | TRBJ2-7 | TRBV7-2 | NA | 18
TGTGCCTGGAGCTTGTACGGGACAGTGGAGTATGGCTACACCTTC | CAWSLYGTVEYGYTF | TRBD1 | TRBJ1-2 | TRBV30 | NA | 15
TGCGCCAGCAGCTTGTTAGGGGGCGACGACGGGGAGCTGTTTTTT | CASSLLGGDDGELFF | TRBD1 | TRBJ2-2 | TRBV5-1 | NA | 15
TGTGCCAGCAGTTACTCGGACAGGGACAGCACAGATACGCAGTATTTT | CASSYSDRDSTDTQYF | TRBD1 | TRBJ2-3 | TRBV6-5 | NA | 16
TGTGCCAGCAGCTTGGGGGGAGAGGGTTACAATGAGCAGTTCTTC | CASSLGGEGYNEQFF | NA | TRBJ2-1 | TRBV5-6 | NA | 15
TGTGCCAGTAGTATGAGGGATACGCAGTATTTT | CASSMRDTQYF | NA | TRBJ2-3 | TRBV19 | NA | 11
TGTGCCAGCAGTTCTGTGGCGGCGGCCTACGAGCAGTACTTC | CASSSVAAAYEQYF | NA | TRBJ2-7 | TRBV27 | NA | 14
TGCGCCAGCAGCTCGACTGGGACAGGGTTGACCGGGGAGCTGTTTTTT | CASSSTGTGLTGELFF | TRBD1 | TRBJ2-2 | TRBV5-1 | NA | 16
TGCAGTGCTAGTAATCCGGCTAGCCTATTCCTTGGGGAGCAGTTCTTC | CSASNPASLFLGEQFF | NA | TRBJ2-1 | TRBV20-1 | NA | 16
TGTGCCAGCAGCTTGACAGGGAGAACCTACGAGCAGTACTTC | CASSLTGRTYEQYF | TRBD1 | TRBJ2-7 | TRBV11-2 | NA | 14
TGTGCCAGCTCACCGGGACAGGGGGCTTACAATGAGCAGTTCTTC | CASSPGQGAYNEQFF | TRBD1 | TRBJ2-1 | TRBV18 | NA | 15
TGTGCCAGCTCACAGGGACAGCCTACGACTAATGAAAAACTGTTTTTT | CASSQGQPTTNEKLFF | TRBD1 | TRBJ1-4 | TRBV18 | NA | 16
TGTGCCAGCAGCTCCACAGGGATGCAGGAGACCCAGTACTTC | CASSSTGMQETQYF | NA | TRBJ2-5 | TRBV7-8 | NA | 14
TGCAGTGCTAGTGAGACAGTTGAAAAACTGTTTTTT | CSASETVEKLFF | NA | TRBJ1-4 | TRBV20-1 | few | 12
TGTGCCAGCAGTCCAACCCAGGGTTTTCCGCGCTACACCTTC | CASSPTQGFPRYTF | NA | TRBJ1-2 | TRBV27 | few | 14
TGTGCCAGCAGACGGGGGAACACTGAAGCTTTCTTT | CASRRGNTEAFF | NA | TRBJ1-1 | TRBV2 | NA | 12
TGTGCCAGCAGCTTATACTCGGCGGAGGATACGCAGTATTTT | CASSLYSAEDTQYF | NA | TRBJ2-3 | TRBV7-2 | NA | 14
TGTGCCAGCAGCTTCTCCGGGACAGGGGGTGAAAAACTGTTTTTT | CASSFSGTGGEKLFF | TRBD1 | TRBJ1-4 | TRBV5-4 | NA | 15
TGTGCCAGCTCACCTCTCCGGGACTCAAGCTCCTACGAGCAGTACTTC | CASSPLRDSSSYEQYF | NA | TRBJ2-7 | TRBV18 | NA | 16
TGTGCCAGCAGCAAGCCGAGACAGGGGGACGAGGAGGTCGGCAATGAGCAGTTCTTC | CASSKPRQGDEEVGNEQFF | NA | TRBJ2-1 | TRBV21-1 | few | 19
TGTGCCAGCTCACCCAGGTCTACCATGAACACTGAAGCTTTCTTT | CASSPRSTMNTEAFF | NA | TRBJ1-1 | TRBV18 | NA | 15
TGTGCCAGTAGTATAGGCCCAGGGTCCAATTTAGCCCAGCATTTT | CASSIGPGSNLAQHF | NA | TRBJ1-5 | TRBV19 | NA | 15
TGTGCCAGCAGCCCAAGAGGGGGACAGACAGCTGATGGCTACACCTTC | CASSPRGGQTADGYTF | TRBD1 | TRBJ1-2 | TRBV7-3 | NA | 16
TGCGCCAGCAGCTTGGTCCCCCCCCATGGGAGCGGGAGGGGGGGGGTTGAATTGCAGTACTTC | CASSLVPPHGSGRGGVELQYF | TRBD2 | TRBJ2-7 | TRBV5-1 | NA | 21
TGTGCCAGCAGTTTATACCAGGGCCTCTCTGGGGCCAACGTCCTGACTTTC | CASSLYQGLSGANVLTF | NA | TRBJ2-6 | TRBV28 | NA | 17
TGTGCCAGCAGGACAGGGGCCCCAGATACGCAGTATTTT | CASRTGAPDTQYF | TRBD1 | TRBJ2-3 | TRBV5-5 | few | 13
TGTGCCATCAGTGAGTCGAGTTTGGGGAGGGTGTTCTTC | CAISESSLGRVFF | TRBD2 | TRBJ2-1 | TRBV10-3 | few | 13
TGTGCCAGCAGCTGGCGGGGGGCGGTGTACGAGCAGTACTTC | CASSWRGAVYEQYF | TRBD2 | TRBJ2-7 | TRBV5-4 | NA | 14
TGTGCCAGTAGTATAGGAGGCGGGGGCTCCTACGAGCAGTACTTC | CASSIGGGGSYEQYF | TRBD2 | TRBJ2-7 | TRBV19 | NA | 15
TGTGCCAGCAGTTACGATTGGACAGGAGAGCAGTACTTC | CASSYDWTGEQYF | TRBD1 | TRBJ2-7 | TRBV6-5 | NA | 13
TGTGCCAGCAGCCCCCGGGACAGGGCCAATGAGCAGTTCTTC | CASSPRDRANEQFF | TRBD1 | TRBJ2-1 | TRBV7-3 | NA | 14
TGTGCCAGCAGCCCGACACAGAACTACGAGCAGTACTTC | CASSPTQNYEQYF | NA | TRBJ2-7 | TRBV9 | once | 13
TGTGCCAGTAGTATCGTAGCGGGCGGGGAGCTGTTTTTT | CASSIVAGGELFF | TRBD2 | TRBJ2-2 | TRBV19 | NA | 13
TGCAGCGTTCGCGGGACAGGGGTCGGTCAGCCCCAGCATTTT | CSVRGTGVGQPQHF | TRBD1 | TRBJ1-5 | TRBV29-1 | NA | 14
TGTGCCAGCAGTTCGCTGGGACAGCCCAGAAGAGAGGGCTACACCTTC | CASSSLGQPRREGYTF | TRBD1 | TRBJ1-2 | TRBV28 | NA | 16
TGTGCCATCATGGGGAGGGACACTGAAGCTTTCTTT | CAIMGRDTEAFF | NA | TRBJ1-1 | TRBV10-3 | NA | 12
TGCGCCAGCAGCTTCGAAGCGGGAGTAACAGATACGCAGTATTTT | CASSFEAGVTDTQYF | TRBD2 | TRBJ2-3 | TRBV5-1 | NA | 15
TGCGCCAGCAGCCAAGCGCGGGGGACCCACGAGCAGTACTTC | CASSQARGTHEQYF | TRBD2 | TRBJ2-7 | TRBV4-1 | NA | 14
TGCGCCAGCAGCCGCCAACTAGCGGGGACTGGGTACCAAGAGACCCAGTACTTC | CASSRQLAGTGYQETQYF | TRBD2 | TRBJ2-5 | TRBV4-1 | few | 18
TGTGCCAGCTCACCCTGGAACACTGAAGCTTTCTTT | CASSPWNTEAFF | NA | TRBJ1-1 | TRBV18 | NA | 12
TGTGCCAGCAGCCAAGCCCCGCCGCGGGAGACCCAGTACTTC | CASSQAPPRETQYF | NA | TRBJ2-5 | TRBV3-1/TRBV3-2 | NA | 14